Below, 5 T cell receptor beta chains from the same sample are listed, as sequenced in a study of blood T cell repertoires in COVID-19. Method: immunoSEQ multiplex PCR; TCRdb's copy keeps in-frame clones and lacks some. This sample has roughly 400,000 clones, with roughly 90% found just once. Material for sequencing was PBMCs or T cells enriched from blood (not recorded which). These TCRs come from a young woman who had been exposed to COVID-19.

J is TRBJ2-3 and V is TRBV3-1 (or the pseudogene TRBV3-2); 9 bases map to TRBD2. The CDR3 sequence is 14 residues long. Losses at the gene ends were 7 bases for V and 3 bases for J; bases not matched to a gene: 5. Germline V gene data show CDR1 as LGHDT and CDR2 as YNNKEL (reference sequence). As DNA, the CDR3 is TGTGCCAGCAAGACTAGCGGAGGGACAGATACGCAGTATTTT. Translated, it gives CASKTSGGTDTQYF.

This clone was detected only once. The chain combines TRBV28 with TRBJ1-3; no clear D gene. The CDR3 runs to 16 residues. The germline V and J ends were trimmed by 3 bases and 0 bases, with 12 bases remaining between them. CDR1 and CDR2 from the germline V gene are MDHEN and SYDVKM. The CDR3 coding sequence is TGTGCCAGCAGTTTGGAGGGTGTTCACTCTGGAAACACCATATATTTT. Residues: CASSLEGVHSGNTIYF.

J is TRBJ1-2 and V is TRBV4-1, with a tentative D call TRBD1 (5 bases). V lost 4 bases, J lost 8 bases, and 23 bases lay in between. CDR3 length equals 16 residues. CDR1 and CDR2 (germline): MGHRA, YSYEKL. CDR3 in DNA: TGCGCCAGCAGCCGAGATGGGGGACTCCTATTACGGGGCTACACCTTC. It is translated as CASSRDGGLLLRGYTF.

This clone came up once. V and J are TRBV6-1 and TRBJ2-3; 9 bases are a match to TRBD2. V shed 4 bases, J shed 0 bases, and the junction held 17 bases outside the gene matches. CDR1 and CDR2 (germline): MNHNS, SASEGT. CDR3 length: 20 residues. The chain's CDR3 is CASSGPDFKVTSGSTDTQYF. CDR3 nucleotides: TGTGCCAGCAGTGGCCCCGATTTTAAAGTGACTAGCGGTAGCACAGATACGCAGTATTTT.

The chain is built from TRBV5-6 and TRBJ1-6; 7 bases are shared with TRBD1. The germline CDR1 and CDR2 sequences are SGHDT and YYEEEE. Trimming took 4 bases from V and 6 from J; bases not matched to a gene: 4. The CDR3 runs to 14 residues. DNA for the CDR3: TGTGCCAGCAGCGCCGGGACAGCTAATTCACCCCTCCACTTT. Its protein is CASSAGTANSPLHF.